The 26 T cell receptor beta chains below come from one sample, sequenced in a study of CD8+CD57+ T cells in acquired aplastic anemia. Genomic DNA acted as the template from which TCR beta VDJ combination and CDR3 sequence profiling were carried out. In TCRdb, the reads were re-called with MiXCR into one record per CDR3 protein. Seen here are some 220,000 distinct CDR3 sequences, roughly 35% observed once, and the top ten hold 1% to 1.3%. The sequenced sample was sorted CD4+, CD8+, or CD8+CD57+ T cells (not recorded which) from PBMCs. The receptors here all came from a human donor in good health, serving as a control.

This clonotype was counted ten times or more. V and J are TRBV29-1 and TRBJ2-5; D is possibly TRBD1 or TRBD2 (6 bases each). This CDR3 has 12 residues. Between the trimmed V and J ends, which lost 3 bases and 5 bases, there was a span of 10 bases. CDR1 SQVTM and CDR2 ANQGSEA come from the germline V gene. CDR3: CSVDGGRETQYF. In DNA, the CDR3 is TGCAGCGTTGACGGGGGCAGGGAGACCCAGTACTTC. Together with reference TRBV29-1 and TRBJ2-5, the CDR3 gives the full variable domain: SAVISQKPSRDICQRGTSLTIQCQVDSQVTMMFWYRQQPGQSLTLIATANQGSEATYESGFVIDKFPISRPNLTFSTLTVSNMSPEDSSIYLCSVDGGRETQYFGPGTRLLVL.

The gene calls are TRBV6-1 and TRBJ2-7; the D gene could be TRBD1 or TRBD2 (5 bases each). The germline CDR1 and CDR2 sequences are MNHNS and SASEGT. The CDR3 sequence is 14 residues long. V was clipped by 6 bases and J by 6 bases, with 18 bases between them. The CDR3 region is CASSPGAGYFEQYF. DNA for the CDR3: TGTGCCAGCAGCCCCGGGGCAGGGTACTTCGAGCAGTACTTC.

A remark on this clonotype: This sequence may be a read error, since a much larger clone differs from it by one base. The chain combines TRBV5-1 with TRBJ1-1, with TRBD1 matching over 8 bases. CDR3 length: 13 residues. The germline CDR1 and CDR2 sequences are SGHRS and YFSETQ. Here the CDR3 reads CASSVTGDTEASF. DNA for the CDR3: TGCGCCAGCAGCGTGACAGGGGACACTGAAGCTTCCTTT.

This clonotype was counted ten times or more. The chain employs TRBV20-1 and TRBJ1-1; the D is unclear. Trimming stripped 6 bases from V and 1 base from J, with 15 bases between. CDR1 is DFQATT and CDR2 is SNEGSKA in the germline V gene (reference sequence). There are 14 residues in the CDR3. CDR3 coding DNA: TGCAGTGCACGTCGTACGGGTCCGAACACTGAAGCTTTCTTT. Protein: CSARRTGPNTEAFF.

This clonotype was picked up many times. The chain has TRBV29-1 and TRBJ1-1, with unresolved D. V was shortened by 7 bases and J by 0 bases, with 18 bases between the two germline ends. Germline CDR1 is SQVTM and CDR2 is ANQGSEA. The CDR3 is 15 amino acids. The CDR3 loop is CSGSRGGLLNTEAFF. The CDR3 nucleotides are TGCAGCGGAAGTCGGGGTGGGCTCCTGAACACTGAAGCTTTCTTT.

This clonotype was picked up many times. The chain combines TRBV19 with TRBJ1-2; D not certain. V was cut by 5 bases and J by 2 bases, with 12 bases left in between. Germline V gene lookup returns CDR1 LNHDA and CDR2 SQIVND (reference sequence). CDR3 size: 14 residues. The CDR3 region is CASSAPPGNYGYTF. DNA of the CDR3: TGTGCCAGTAGTGCCCCGCCGGGGAACTATGGCTACACCTTC.

About this clonotype: At one boundary the junction diverges from the germline segment, which might be a read error. The rearrangement uses TRBV2 and TRBJ1-5, with D hard to call. The V gene's germline CDR1 is SNHLY and CDR2 FYNNEI. The CDR3 runs 14 residues. CDR3 protein: CASSPSYSNQPQHF. As DNA, the CDR3 is TGTGCTAGCAGTCCATCCTATAGCAATCAGCCCCAGCATTTT.

This clonotype was observed a few times. The chain carries TRBV11-2 and TRBJ2-3; TRBD1 matches 8 bases. Germline V lookup: CDR1 SGHAT, CDR2 FQNNGV. The CDR3 extends over 16 amino acids. The trim removed 5 bases at V and 4 bases at J, leaving 11 bases unmatched. The CDR3 loop reads CASSHGLNRGADTQYF. For the CDR3, the DNA is TGTGCCAGCAGCCACGGACTAAACAGGGGGGCAGATACGCAGTATTTT.

The chain is built from TRBV2 and TRBJ1-2; D is undetermined. The CDR3 consists of 12 residues. V was cut by 7 bases and J by 5 bases, with 11 bases left in between. In germline, CDR1 is SNHLY, CDR2 FYNNEI. This chain's CDR3 is CASNGRTYGYTF. The CDR3 DNA follows: TGTGCCAGCAATGGACGGACGTATGGCTACACCTTC.

This clonotype has just a few counts. V usage is TRBV7-3 and J usage is TRBJ2-4, with D perhaps given as TRBD1 or TRBD2 (6 bases each). Between the trimmed V and J ends, which lost 1 base and 7 bases, there was a span of 20 bases. Per the germline V gene, CDR1 is SGHTA and CDR2 is FQGTGA. This CDR3 is built from 17 residues. CDR3 residues: CASSLKNGWGAENIQYF. CDR3 coding DNA: TGTGCCAGCAGCTTAAAAAACGGTTGGGGGGCTGAGAACATTCAGTACTTC.

Comment on this clonotype: The junction departs from germline at one end; a sequencing error may be responsible. This chain joins TRBV7-2 and TRBJ1-2; a weak D match, TRBD1 (5 bases). Germline lookup yields CDR1 SGHTA and CDR2 FQGNSA. This CDR3 has 15 residues. The CDR3 bases are TGTGCCAGCAGCGTAGCGGCAGGACAAAACTATGGCTACACCTTC. Residues: CASSVAAGQNYGYTF. The full variable domain, rest sourced from reference TRBV7-2 and TRBJ1-2, is GAGVSQSPSNKVTEKGKDVELRCDPISGHTALYWYRQSLGQGLEFLIYFQGNSAPDKSGLPSDRFSAERTGGSVSTLTIQRTQQEDSAVYLCASSVAAGQNYGYTFGSGTRLTVV.

This chain uses TRBV20-1 with TRBJ2-1, with 11 positions matching TRBD2. The V segment lost 1 base and the J segment 7 bases; nucleotides outside the gene matches: 3. The CDR3 consists of 14 residues. The V gene's germline CDR1 is DFQATT and CDR2 SNEGSKA (reference sequence). CDR3 protein: CSARVAGGPNEQFF. CDR3 sequence (DNA): TGCAGTGCTAGAGTAGCGGGGGGGCCAAATGAGCAGTTCTTC.

Note on this clonotype: Because the CDR3 is missing its conserved closing phenylalanine or tryptophan, this is likely a read error. The V call is TRBV2, the J call TRBJ1-5; 11 bases align to TRBD1. The V gene end was trimmed by 5 bases and the J gene end by 7 bases; junction bases not matched to a gene: 10. The CDR3 length is 16 residues. Germline V gene lookup returns CDR1 SNHLY and CDR2 FYNNEI. CDR3: CASSPGGQGDGQPQHL. The CDR3 DNA sequence: TGTGCCAGCAGTCCTGGGGGACAGGGGGATGGACAGCCCCAGCATCTT.

Details on this clonotype: One end of the junction is discordant with germline, which a read error may explain. The chain carries TRBV20-1 and TRBJ1-1; maybe TRBD1 (5 bases). The CDR3 loop spans 14 amino acids. The germline V gene has CDR1 DFQATT and CDR2 SNEGSKA (reference sequence). CDR3 DNA: TGCAGTGCGGCTCCCGGGACCATGAACGCTGAAGCTTTCTTT. Encoded protein: CSAAPGTMNAEAFF.

The rearrangement uses TRBV24-1 and TRBJ2-2; D not certain. Trimming left V 3 bases short and J 8 bases short, with 18 bases between. Looked up from germline, CDR1 is KGHDR and CDR2 is SFDVKD. This CDR3 is 16 amino acids long. CDR3 in amino acids: CATSDPSDGFRGELFF. DNA for the CDR3: TGTGCCACCAGTGATCCGTCCGACGGCTTTCGGGGGGAGCTGTTTTTT.

In this sample, this clonotype turned up many times. The chain couples TRBV19 to TRBJ1-2; 7 nucleotides align to TRBD1. J was trimmed by 2 bases and V by 2 bases; bases with no gene match: 2. Germline CDR1 and CDR2: LNHDA and SQIVND (reference sequence). This CDR3 contains 14 residues. The CDR3, as DNA: TGTGCCAGTAGTATACAGGGGGGGAACTATGGCTACACCTTC. Protein: CASSIQGGNYGYTF.

A note on this clonotype: A read error is possible here, since a much larger clone lies one base away. The gene calls are TRBV15 and TRBJ2-5; D gene uncertain. Per the germline V gene, CDR1 is LNHNV and CDR2 is YYDKDF (reference sequence). CDR3 length: 16 residues. The DNA of the CDR3 is TGTGCCACCAGCAGGGGCGGATCGGTTGGGGAAGAGACCCGGTACTTC. Its translation is CATSRGGSVGEETRYF.

This clonotype was counted a single time. The chain uses TRBV19 and TRBJ1-1; D is unclear. The CDR3 length is 12 residues. Germline V lookup: CDR1 LNHDA, CDR2 SQIVND (reference sequence). The V and J ends lost 3 bases and 10 bases respectively, with 12 bases between them. Here the CDR3 reads CASSIAEGVAFF. The CDR3, as DNA: TGTGCCAGTAGTATTGCCGAGGGCGTAGCTTTCTTT.

The sample holds many counts of this clonotype. This chain links TRBV10-3 with TRBJ1-3; TRBD1 might be the D (5 bases). The CDR3 contains 17 residues. Germline V gene data show CDR1 as ENHRY and CDR2 as SYGVKD. V lost 3 bases and J 4 bases, leaving 19 bases between the germline ends. CDR3 sequence: CAISENSVPGGGNTIYF. In DNA, the CDR3 is TGTGCCATCAGTGAAAATTCGGTCCCGGGGGGAGGAAACACCATATATTTT.

The chain is built from TRBV25-1 and TRBJ1-2; a possible D gene is TRBD1 (5 bases). This CDR3 has 14 amino acids. The germline CDR1 and CDR2 sequences are MGHDK and SYGVNS. The ends were cut back, 4 bases at V and 9 bases at J, with 18 bases in the middle. The CDR3 spells CASSADTPLRRYTF. The CDR3 DNA reads TGTGCCAGCAGTGCGGACACCCCCCTGAGGCGCTACACCTTC.

V usage is TRBV20-1 and J usage is TRBJ2-1; 9 bases align to TRBD1. Trimming took 1 base from V and 9 from J; bases not matched to a gene: 7. From germline, CDR1 is DFQATT and CDR2 SNEGSKA (reference sequence). The CDR3 extends over 14 amino acids. CDR3 DNA sequence: TGCAGTGCTAGAGCCGGGACAGGGTTTAGTGAGCAGTTCTTC. Its translation: CSARAGTGFSEQFF.

This clonotype was counted at least ten times. The chain joins TRBV6-6 to TRBJ1-6; TRBD1 might be the D (5 bases). Trimming left V 0 bases short and J 4 bases short, with 10 bases between. The CDR3 sequence is 16 residues long. CDR1 and CDR2 (germline): MNHNY, SVGAGI (reference sequence). The CDR3 sequence: CASSYSTQGYNSPLHF. In nucleotides, the CDR3 is TGTGCCAGCAGTTACTCGACTCAGGGTTATAATTCACCCCTCCACTTT.

The chain joins TRBV29-1 to TRBJ2-7, with no clear D. V lost 7 bases, J lost 5 bases, and 18 bases lay in between. CDR1 and CDR2 from the germline V gene are SQVTM and ANQGSEA. The CDR3 covers 13 residues. The chain's CDR3 is CSAGTRGDNEQYF. The CDR3 coding sequence is TGCAGCGCAGGAACACGTGGTGACAACGAGCAGTACTTC.

The rearrangement joins TRBV5-5 to TRBJ1-4, with 9 nucleotides matching TRBD1. V trimming: 0 bases; J trimming: 8 bases; junction bases outside the gene matches: 8. The CDR3 consists of 16 residues. Germline values: CDR1 SGHKS, CDR2 YYEKEE (reference sequence). The CDR3 DNA is TGTGCCAGCAGCTTGGGTCCCGGGACAGGGTTCGAAAAACTGTTTTTT. As protein: CASSLGPGTGFEKLFF.

J is TRBJ1-4 and V is TRBV2; TRBD1 agrees at 9 bases. V shed 4 bases, J shed 10 bases, and the junction held 7 bases outside the gene matches. The length of the CDR3 is 14 residues. Germline lookup yields CDR1 SNHLY and CDR2 FYNNEI. This CDR3 reads CASSAGTGRGKLFF. The CDR3 DNA reads as TGTGCCAGCAGTGCCGGGACAGGGCGTGGAAAACTGTTTTTT.

A remark on this clonotype: A read error may be the cause here, since a much bigger clone is one base away. The gene calls are TRBV9 and TRBJ2-3; 9 bases match TRBD1. The CDR3 extends over 15 amino acids. CDR1 SGDLS and CDR2 YYNGEE come from the germline V gene. The CDR3 region has the DNA TGTGCCAACAGCAAGGGGACAGGGAACACAGATACGCAGTATTTT. Residues: CANSKGTGNTDTQYF.